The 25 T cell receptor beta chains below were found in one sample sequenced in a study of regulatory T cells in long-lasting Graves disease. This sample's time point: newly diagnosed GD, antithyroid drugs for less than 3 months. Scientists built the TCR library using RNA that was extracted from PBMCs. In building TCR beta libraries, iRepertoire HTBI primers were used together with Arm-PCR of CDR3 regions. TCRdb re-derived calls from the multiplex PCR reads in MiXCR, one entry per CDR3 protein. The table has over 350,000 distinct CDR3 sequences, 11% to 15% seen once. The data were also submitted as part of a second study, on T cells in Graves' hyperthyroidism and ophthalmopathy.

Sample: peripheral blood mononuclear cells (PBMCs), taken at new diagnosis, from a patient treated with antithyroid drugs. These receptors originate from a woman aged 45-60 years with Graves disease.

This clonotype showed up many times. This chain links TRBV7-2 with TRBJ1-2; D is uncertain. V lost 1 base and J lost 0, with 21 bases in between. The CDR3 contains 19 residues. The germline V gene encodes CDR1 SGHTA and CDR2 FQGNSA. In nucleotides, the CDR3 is TGTGCCAGCAGCTTAGGTGGAGGCGGCCGCATACCAGCTAACTATGGCTACACCTTC. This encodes CASSLGGGGRIPANYGYTF.

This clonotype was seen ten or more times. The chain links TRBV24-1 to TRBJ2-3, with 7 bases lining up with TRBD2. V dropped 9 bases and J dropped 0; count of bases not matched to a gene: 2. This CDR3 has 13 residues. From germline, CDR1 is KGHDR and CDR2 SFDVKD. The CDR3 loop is CATGEGSTDTQYF. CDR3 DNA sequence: TGTGCCACCGGGGAGGGGAGCACAGATACGCAGTATTTT.

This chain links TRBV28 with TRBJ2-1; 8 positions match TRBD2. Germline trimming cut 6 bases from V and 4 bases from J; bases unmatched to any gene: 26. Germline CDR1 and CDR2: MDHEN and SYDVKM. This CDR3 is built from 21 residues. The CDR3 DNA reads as TGTGCCAGCAGCTTAGAGTTTGGTGCGGGAGGCCTTGGGGCCGGGTACAATGAGCAGTTCTTC. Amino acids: CASSLEFGAGGLGAGYNEQFF.

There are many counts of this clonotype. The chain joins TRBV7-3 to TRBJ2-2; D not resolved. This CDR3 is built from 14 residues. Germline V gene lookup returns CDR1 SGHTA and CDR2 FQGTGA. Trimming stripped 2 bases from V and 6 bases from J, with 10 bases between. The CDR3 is CASSLDSVPGELFF. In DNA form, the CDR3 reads TGTGCCAGCAGCTTAGATAGTGTACCCGGGGAGCTGTTTTTT.

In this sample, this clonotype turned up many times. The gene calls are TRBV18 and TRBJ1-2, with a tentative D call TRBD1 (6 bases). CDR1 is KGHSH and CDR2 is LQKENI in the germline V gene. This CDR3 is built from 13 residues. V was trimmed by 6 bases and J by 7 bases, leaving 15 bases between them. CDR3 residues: CASSAGESSGYTF. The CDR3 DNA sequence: TGTGCCAGCTCGGCAGGGGAGTCTTCTGGCTACACCTTC.

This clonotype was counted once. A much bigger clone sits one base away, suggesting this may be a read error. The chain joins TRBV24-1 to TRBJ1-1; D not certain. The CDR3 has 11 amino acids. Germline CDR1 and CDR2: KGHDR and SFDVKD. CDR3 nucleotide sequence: TGTGCCGCCAGTGGAGGCACTGAAGCTTTCTTT. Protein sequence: CAASGGTEAFF.

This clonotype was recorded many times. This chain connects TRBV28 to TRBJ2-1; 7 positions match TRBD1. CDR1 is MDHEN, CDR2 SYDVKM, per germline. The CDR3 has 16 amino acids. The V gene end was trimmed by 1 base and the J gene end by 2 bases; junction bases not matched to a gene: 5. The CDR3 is CASSLYRGRAYNEQFF. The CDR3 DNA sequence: TGTGCCAGCAGTTTATATAGGGGGCGGGCCTACAATGAGCAGTTCTTC.

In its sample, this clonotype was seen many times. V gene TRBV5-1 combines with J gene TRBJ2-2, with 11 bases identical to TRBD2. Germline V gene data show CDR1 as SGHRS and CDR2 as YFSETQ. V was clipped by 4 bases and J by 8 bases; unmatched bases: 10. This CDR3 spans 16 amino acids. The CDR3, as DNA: TGCGCCAGCAGCCACTCACAGACTAGCGGGAAGGGGGAGCTGTTTTTT. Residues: CASSHSQTSGKGELFF.

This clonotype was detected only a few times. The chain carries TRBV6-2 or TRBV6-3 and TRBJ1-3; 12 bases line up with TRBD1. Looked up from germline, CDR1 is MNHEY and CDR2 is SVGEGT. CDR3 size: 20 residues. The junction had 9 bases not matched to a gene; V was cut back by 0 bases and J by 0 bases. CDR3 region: CASSYSAGTGGFYSGNTIYF. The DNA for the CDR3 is TGTGCCAGCAGTTACTCAGCGGGGACAGGGGGCTTTTACTCTGGAAACACCATATATTTT.

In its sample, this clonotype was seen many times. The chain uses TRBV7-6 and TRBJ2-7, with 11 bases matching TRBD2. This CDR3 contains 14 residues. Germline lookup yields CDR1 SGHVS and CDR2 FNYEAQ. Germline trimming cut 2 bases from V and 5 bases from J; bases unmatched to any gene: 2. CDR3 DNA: TGTGCCAGCAGCTTAATAGCGGGAGGGAACGAGCAGTACTTC. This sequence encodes CASSLIAGGNEQYF.

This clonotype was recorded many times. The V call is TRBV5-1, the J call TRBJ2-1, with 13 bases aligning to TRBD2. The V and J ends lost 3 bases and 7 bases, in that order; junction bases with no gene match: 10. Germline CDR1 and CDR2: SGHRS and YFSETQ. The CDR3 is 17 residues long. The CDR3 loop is CASSSQAMGLAGNEQFF. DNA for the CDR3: TGCGCCAGCAGCTCGCAAGCTATGGGACTAGCGGGAAATGAGCAGTTCTTC.

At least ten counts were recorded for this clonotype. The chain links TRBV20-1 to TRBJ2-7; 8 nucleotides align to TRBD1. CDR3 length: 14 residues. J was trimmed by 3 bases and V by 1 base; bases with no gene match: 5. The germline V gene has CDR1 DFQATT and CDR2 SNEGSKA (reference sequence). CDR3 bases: TGCAGTGCTAGAGCAGGGGGCGCCTACTACGAGCAGTACTTC. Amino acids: CSARAGGAYYEQYF.

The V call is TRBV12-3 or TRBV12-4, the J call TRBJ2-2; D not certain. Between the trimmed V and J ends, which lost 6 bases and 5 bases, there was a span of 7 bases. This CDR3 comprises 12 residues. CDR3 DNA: TGTGCCAGCAGGCAGGAGACCGGGGAGCTGTTTTTT. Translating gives CASRQETGELFF.

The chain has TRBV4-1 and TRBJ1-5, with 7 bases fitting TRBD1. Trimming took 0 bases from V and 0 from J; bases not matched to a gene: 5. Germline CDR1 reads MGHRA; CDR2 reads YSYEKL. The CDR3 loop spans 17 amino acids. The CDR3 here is CASSQDRDSYSNQPQHF. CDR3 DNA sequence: TGCGCCAGCAGCCAAGACCGGGACAGCTATAGCAATCAGCCCCAGCATTTT.

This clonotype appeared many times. The CDR3 region is CASSLEGTRVAEQFF. The CDR3 region has the DNA TGCGCCAGCAGCTTGGAAGGGACTAGAGTCGCTGAGCAGTTCTTC. The rearrangement uses TRBV5-1 and TRBJ2-1; 8 bases are shared with TRBD2. The ends lost 0 bases at V and 9 bases at J; junction bases unmatched: 8. The CDR3 has 15 amino acids. Germline assignment: CDR1 SGHRS and CDR2 YFSETQ.

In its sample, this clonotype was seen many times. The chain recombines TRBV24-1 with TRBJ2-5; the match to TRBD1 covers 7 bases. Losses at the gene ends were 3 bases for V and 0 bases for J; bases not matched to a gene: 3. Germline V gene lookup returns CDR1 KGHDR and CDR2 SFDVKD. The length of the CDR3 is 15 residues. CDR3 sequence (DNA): TGTGCCACCAGTGATACGGGACAGTACCAAGAGACCCAGTACTTC. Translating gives CATSDTGQYQETQYF.

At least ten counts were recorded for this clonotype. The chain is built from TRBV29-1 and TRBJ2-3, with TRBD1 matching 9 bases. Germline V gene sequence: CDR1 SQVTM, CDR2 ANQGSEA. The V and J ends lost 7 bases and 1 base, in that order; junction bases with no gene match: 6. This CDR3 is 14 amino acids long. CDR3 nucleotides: TGCAGCGGCAACCGGGACAGGGGCACAGATACGCAGTATTTT. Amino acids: CSGNRDRGTDTQYF.

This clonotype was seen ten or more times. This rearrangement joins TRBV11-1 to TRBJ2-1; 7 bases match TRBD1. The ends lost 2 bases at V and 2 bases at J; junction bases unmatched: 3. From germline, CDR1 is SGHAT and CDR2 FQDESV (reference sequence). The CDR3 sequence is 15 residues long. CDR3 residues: CASSLLQGTYNEQFF. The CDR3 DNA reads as TGTGCCAGCAGCTTATTACAGGGGACCTACAATGAGCAGTTCTTC.

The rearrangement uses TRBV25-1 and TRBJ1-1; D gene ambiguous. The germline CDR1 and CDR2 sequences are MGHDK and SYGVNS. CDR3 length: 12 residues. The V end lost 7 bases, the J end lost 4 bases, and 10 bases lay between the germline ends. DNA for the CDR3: TGTGCCAGCAACGGCGGGAGCACTGAAGCTTTCTTT. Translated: CASNGGSTEAFF.

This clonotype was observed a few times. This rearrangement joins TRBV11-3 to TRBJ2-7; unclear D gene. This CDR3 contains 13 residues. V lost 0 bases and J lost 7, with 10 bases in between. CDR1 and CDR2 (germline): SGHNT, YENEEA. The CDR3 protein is CASSLEYKGEQYF. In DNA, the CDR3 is TGTGCCAGCAGCTTAGAGTACAAGGGTGAGCAGTACTTC.

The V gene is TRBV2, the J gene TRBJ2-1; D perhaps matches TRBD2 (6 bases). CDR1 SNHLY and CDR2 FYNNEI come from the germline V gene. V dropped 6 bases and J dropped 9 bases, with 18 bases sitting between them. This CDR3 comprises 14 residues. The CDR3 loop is CASSSFERETEQFF. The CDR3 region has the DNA TGTGCCAGCAGCTCCTTCGAACGGGAGACTGAGCAGTTCTTC.

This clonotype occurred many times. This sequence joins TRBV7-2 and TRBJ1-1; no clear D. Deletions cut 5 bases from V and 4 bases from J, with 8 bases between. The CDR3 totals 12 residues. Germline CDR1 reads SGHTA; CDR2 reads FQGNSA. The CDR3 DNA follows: TGTGCCAGCAGCCTAGTGCGCACTGAAGCTTTCTTT. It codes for CASSLVRTEAFF.

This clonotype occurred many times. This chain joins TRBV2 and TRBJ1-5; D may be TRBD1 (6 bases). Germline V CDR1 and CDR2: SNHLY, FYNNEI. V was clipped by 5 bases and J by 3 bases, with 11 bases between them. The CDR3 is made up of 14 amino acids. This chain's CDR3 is CASSRQGTNQPQHF. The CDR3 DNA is TGTGCCAGCAGTCGGCAGGGGACCAATCAGCCCCAGCATTTT. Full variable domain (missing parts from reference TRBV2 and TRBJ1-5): EPEVTQTPSHQVTQMGQEVILRCVPISNHLYFYWYRQILGQKVEFLVSFYNNEISEKSEIFDDQFSVERPDGSNFTLKIRSTKLEDSAMYFCASSRQGTNQPQHFGDGTRLSIL.

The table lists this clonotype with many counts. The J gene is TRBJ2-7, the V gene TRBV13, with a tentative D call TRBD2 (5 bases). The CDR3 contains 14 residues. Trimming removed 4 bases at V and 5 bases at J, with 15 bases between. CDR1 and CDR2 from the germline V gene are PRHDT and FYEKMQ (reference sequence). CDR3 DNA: TGTGCCAGCAGCTCGTGGGCTAGCCTAAACGAGCAGTACTTC. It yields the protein CASSSWASLNEQYF.

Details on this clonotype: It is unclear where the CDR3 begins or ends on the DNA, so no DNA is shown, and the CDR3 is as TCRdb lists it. Here the CDR3 reads CASSVGRGALLTEDFF. The rearrangement uses TRBV9 and TRBJ1-1; TRBD1 is the table's D call, not checked against the DNA. Germline V gene data show CDR1 as SGDLS and CDR2 as YYNGEE. The CDR3 length is 16 residues, termini included.